The 21 T cell receptor beta chains reported below all come from one sample, sequenced in a study of metastatic and nonmetastatic thyroid tumors. Before thyroid surgery, none of the patients had received any treatment. TCRdb re-called the PCR reads with MiXCR. Of approximately 74,000 clones in the sample, 13% to 15% were seen once. Sequenced sample: blood. These receptors were taken from a male donor with papillary thyroid cancer or a benign thyroid nodule (not recorded which). Some clones in this sample may be carry-over from other donors' samples.

With respect to this clone: Since a much larger clone is just one base distant, this may be a read error. The same CDR3 is also encoded by other DNA sequences in this sample. This chain links TRBV5-1 with TRBJ2-4, with D uncertain. Deletions cut 2 bases from V and 6 bases from J, with 12 bases between. Germline loops: CDR1 SGHRS, CDR2 YFSETQ. This CDR3 has 14 amino acids. The CDR3 spells CASSLAVGINIQYF. The CDR3 bases are TGCGCCAGCAGCTTAGCCGTGGGAATAAACATTCAGTACTTC.

This clone was seen repeatedly, ten times or more. The chain joins TRBV7-8 to TRBJ1-2; D might be TRBD1 (5 bases). V was shortened by 1 base and J by 2 bases, with 11 bases between the two germline ends. From germline, CDR1 is SGHVS and CDR2 FQNEAQ. The length of the CDR3 is 15 residues. The CDR3 sequence is CASSLVVTGNYGYTF. Written as DNA, the CDR3 is TGTGCCAGCAGCTTAGTGGTTACAGGAAACTATGGCTACACCTTC.

This clone has a count of ten or more. The chain recombines TRBV4-3 with TRBJ2-7; 8 positions match TRBD2. Germline CDR1 LGHNA, CDR2 YSLEER. This CDR3 comprises 15 residues. The V and J ends lost 1 base and 3 bases, in that order; junction bases with no gene match: 5. The DNA of the CDR3 is TGCGCCAGCAGCCAAGGAGCGGGGGCGGACTACGAGCAGTACTTC. The encoded protein is CASSQGAGADYEQYF.

Comments on this clone: A read error may be the cause here, since a much bigger clone is one base away. The genes are TRBV29-1 and TRBJ2-2; TRBD1 is a possible D gene (5 bases). V lost 6 bases, J lost 5 bases, and 16 bases lay in between. The CDR3 has 14 amino acids. Germline V gene lookup returns CDR1 SQVTM and CDR2 ANQGSEA. The CDR3 sequence is CSVRQCRWTGELFF. The DNA of the CDR3 is TGCAGCGTCCGACAGTGCCGTTGGACCGGGGAGCTGTTTTTT.

This clone was counted at least ten times. The chain is built from TRBV6-1 and TRBJ2-3; 13 bases align to TRBD2. CDR3 length equals 17 residues. With V trimmed by 4 bases and J by 3 bases, 7 bases remained unmatched. Germline values: CDR1 MNHNS, CDR2 SASEGT. The CDR3 loop is CASSADRTSGSTDTQYF. The CDR3 coding sequence is TGTGCCAGCAGTGCCGACCGGACTAGCGGGAGTACAGATACGCAGTATTTT.

This clone occurred many times. J is TRBJ2-3 and V is TRBV7-8; 10 nucleotides line up with TRBD2. Germline V gives CDR1 SGHVS, CDR2 FQNEAQ. The CDR3 has 17 amino acids. Unmatched junction bases numbered 10, after V lost 2 bases and J lost 5 bases. CDR3 nucleotide sequence: TGTGCCAGCAGCTTACGAGCGGGAGGGCCGTTTGAAGATACGCAGTATTTT. Translation gives CASSLRAGGPFEDTQYF.

This clone was counted at least ten times. The rearrangement uses TRBV6-1 and TRBJ1-1; D gene unclear. Between the trimmed V and J ends, which lost 6 bases and 2 bases, there was a span of 13 bases. CDR1 and CDR2 (germline): MNHNS, SASEGT. The CDR3 consists of 14 residues. The CDR3 sequence is CASSLHYANTEAFF. Written as DNA, the CDR3 is TGTGCCAGCAGCTTGCATTACGCCAACACTGAAGCTTTCTTT.

Many counts were recorded for this clone. Its ends do not fully match the called genes, so a read error is possible. The J gene is TRBJ2-5, the V gene TRBV7-7; 9 nucleotides align to TRBD1. Germline CDR1 SSHAT, CDR2 FNYEAQ (reference sequence). The CDR3 has 14 amino acids. The CDR3 sequence is CASSLATGGETQYF. For the CDR3, the DNA is TGTGCTAGCAGCTTAGCGACAGGGGGAGAGACCCAGTACTTC.

At least ten counts were recorded for this clone. The chain uses TRBV29-1 and TRBJ1-1; maybe TRBD1 (5 bases). From germline, CDR1 is SQVTM and CDR2 ANQGSEA. This CDR3 comprises 12 residues. The V end was cut by 6 bases, the J end by 1 base, with 9 bases between. CDR3 coding DNA: TGCAGCGTGGCAGGGCGGAACACTGAAGCTTTCTTT. The encoded protein is CSVAGRNTEAFF.

This clone came up a few times. A clone one base away is much larger, so this may be a read error. This sample includes further DNA sequences coding for the same CDR3. This chain connects TRBV18 to TRBJ1-1, with D maybe TRBD1 (6 bases). This CDR3 has 12 amino acids. In germline, CDR1 is KGHSH, CDR2 LQKENI. Between the trimmed V and J ends, which lost 3 bases and 8 bases, there was a span of 10 bases. The CDR3 DNA follows: TGTGCCAGCTCACCTACTACAGGGGAAGCTTTCTTT. Protein sequence: CASSPTTGEAFF.

This clone was detected ten times or more. The rearrangement links TRBV7-9 to TRBJ2-1; 10 nucleotides align to TRBD2. CDR1 and CDR2 from the germline V gene are SEHNR and FQNEAQ (reference sequence). Trimming at V came to 6 bases and at J to 6 bases, leaving 8 bases not matched to a gene. This CDR3 region has 15 residues. CDR3 bases: TGTGCCAGCAGTCAAGCGGGAGGGCCTGGCAATGAGCAGTTCTTC. Translated: CASSQAGGPGNEQFF.

This clone was seen many times. The chain combines TRBV4-1 with TRBJ2-2; 10 bases fit TRBD2. CDR3 size: 15 residues. The J segment lost 7 bases and the V segment lost 6 bases, leaving 8 bases of the junction unmatched. Germline assignment: CDR1 MGHRA and CDR2 YSYEKL. CDR3 amino acids: CASSPSGGAIGELFF. The CDR3, as DNA: TGCGCCAGCAGTCCCAGCGGGGGGGCGATCGGGGAGCTGTTTTTT.

In this sample, this clone turned up many times. The final CDR3 position lacks the conserved phenylalanine or tryptophan, pointing to a likely read error. The limits of the CDR3 on the DNA are not certain, so only TCRdb's listed CDR3 is given. This sequence joins TRBV20-1 and TRBJ2-7; TRBD2 is taken as the D call from the table, unchecked against the DNA. Per the germline V gene, CDR1 is DFQATT and CDR2 is SNEGSKA (reference sequence). The CDR3 is made up of 11 amino acids, end residues included. This chain's CDR3 is CSVGRTSGSLI.

This clone was detected ten times or more. The chain uses TRBV20-1 and TRBJ1-5; 9 bases match TRBD1. The CDR3 runs to 13 residues. V shed 6 bases and J 9 bases; nucleotides not matched to a gene: 9. Germline CDR1 DFQATT, CDR2 SNEGSKA (reference sequence). The CDR3 DNA reads TGCAGTGCAGCTGACAGGGGGGGGTGGCCCCAGCATTTT. As protein: CSAADRGGWPQHF.

This clone was counted at least ten times. The gene calls are TRBV27 and TRBJ2-1, with a possible D match to TRBD1 (6 bases). The CDR3 runs 17 residues. V was shortened by 5 bases and J by 4 bases, with 21 bases between the two germline ends. Germline CDR1 and CDR2: MNHEY and SMNVEV (reference sequence). CDR3 residues: CASSTDYSRGLYNEQFF. CDR3 in DNA: TGTGCCAGCAGTACAGACTATAGCAGGGGCCTGTACAATGAGCAGTTCTTC.

In its sample, this clone was seen many times. The chain recombines TRBV2 with TRBJ2-7, with D maybe TRBD1 (6 bases). CDR3 length: 14 amino acids. Germline assignment: CDR1 SNHLY and CDR2 FYNNEI. Trimming removed 2 bases from V and 2 bases from J, with 10 bases in between. The CDR3 DNA follows: TGTGCCAGCAGTGAAATGGACAGCACCTACGAGCAGTACGTC. Its protein is CASSEMDSTYEQYV.

The sample holds many counts of this clone. This is likely a read error, given that the CDR3 carries no conserved phenylalanine or tryptophan at its end. The chain recombines TRBV7-2 with TRBJ1-2; D is possibly TRBD1 (5 bases). The V and J ends lost 5 bases and 7 bases respectively, with 17 bases between them. From germline, CDR1 is SGHTA and CDR2 FQGNSA. This CDR3 spans 14 amino acids. CDR3 sequence: CASSPPSRDGGYTL. The CDR3 bases are TGTGCCAGCAGCCCCCCCTCCAGGGACGGTGGCTACACCCTC.

This clone was seen ten or more times. This chain connects TRBV29-1 to TRBJ1-2; D is perhaps TRBD1 (6 bases). CDR1 and CDR2 (germline): SQVTM, ANQGSEA. With 5 bases removed from V and 3 bases from J, the gap between germline ends came to 13 bases. The CDR3 is 13 residues long. The CDR3 DNA sequence: TGCAGCGTTAGCCAGGGGACGGACTATGGCTACACCTTC. It yields the protein CSVSQGTDYGYTF.

There are many counts of this clone. The same CDR3 is also encoded by other DNA sequences in this sample. The gene calls are TRBV7-2 and TRBJ2-7; weak D call: TRBD2 (5 bases). The CDR3 sequence is 13 residues long. Deletions cut 9 bases from V and 4 bases from J, with 16 bases between. Germline V gives CDR1 SGHTA, CDR2 FQGNSA. The CDR3 nucleotides are TGTGCCAGTCAAAAGCCCGGGGTATACGAGCAGTACTTC. This translates into CASQKPGVYEQYF.

At least ten counts were recorded for this clone. This rearrangement joins TRBV6-6 to TRBJ2-1, with 13 bases aligning to TRBD2. V lost 2 bases, J lost 8 bases, and 9 bases stayed unmatched. The CDR3 has 17 amino acids. Germline V gene data show CDR1 as MNHNY and CDR2 as SVGAGI (reference sequence). CDR3 region: CASSYPTGLAGMDEQFF. The CDR3 DNA follows: TGTGCCAGCAGTTACCCGACGGGACTAGCGGGAATGGATGAGCAGTTCTTC.

Comment on this clone: This may come from a read error, since a much larger clone is one base off. The rearrangement joins TRBV6-2 or TRBV6-3 to TRBJ2-3; D perhaps matches TRBD1 (5 bases). The CDR3 covers 15 residues. V was shortened by 6 bases and J by 2 bases, with 15 bases between the two germline ends. Germline loops: CDR1 MNHEY, CDR2 SVGEGT. The chain's CDR3 is CASSRPRTFTDTQYF. The CDR3 DNA follows: TGTGCCAGCAGCCGACCGCGGACATTCACAGATACGCAGTATTTT.